What follows is one T cell receptor beta chain and its context. Its target is unknown. The data derive from a study of long-term antiretroviral therapy in people with HIV. Turning to the study itself: Collection of the earliest samples took place about a decade ahead of the 2015 immediate-ART recommendation.

This CDR3 is 16 amino acids long. From germline, CDR1 is LNHDA and CDR2 SQIVND (reference sequence). With V trimmed by 6 bases and J by 2 bases, 9 bases remained unmatched. Investigators performed immunoSEQ version v3.0 at survey level. Sequencing aimed to cover about 40,000-50,000 T-cell genomes per sample. Sequencing was performed with immunoSEQ multiplex PCR; in TCRdb, only in-frame clones are kept and a portion is missing. The sample includes 29,000 or so clones, roughly 93% of them seen just once. Regarding the study as a whole: ART adherence, viral resistance and therapy changes were not recorded. Pre-ART expanded clones dominated the repertoire at every time point.

J is TRBJ1-5 and V is TRBV19, with 8 nucleotides matching TRBD1. The source is a man aged 50-60 years with HIV. Here the sequenced sample was unsorted PBMCs, taken approximately 7.1 years after starting antiretroviral therapy. CDR3 coding DNA: TGTGCCAGTAGGAGACAGGGGTCCATCGGCAATCAGCCCCAGCATTTT. Translation: CASRRQGSIGNQPQHF.